The rows below give T cell receptor beta chains drawn from one sample of a study of patients and donors after allogeneic stem cell transplantation. TCRdb ran MiXCR on the RT-PCR reads and lists one entry per CDR3 protein. The sample includes about 160,000 distinct CDR3 sequences, approximately 24% of them seen just once. Sequenced sample: blood, either unsorted or a sorted T cell fraction (not recorded which). The origin of the receptors is a human donor who was either an allogeneic HSCT recipient or a stem cell or donor lymphocyte infusion donor (not recorded which). It is not recorded whose cells these are; they may come from a transplant donor. The CDR3 runs from the conserved cysteine through the conserved F or W. Each record gives: V gene, CDR3 length, J gene, clone size, D gene, CDR3 DNA, CDR3 protein. A D gene is named only where the DNA matches it firmly. A clone size is listed for some rows: how often the clone was seen (once, few, many), or a class if it is expanded.

TRBV12-3/TRBV12-4	15	TRBJ2-5	few	NA	TGTGCCAGCAGTCTCCCGCCGCGGCCCCAAGAGACCCAGTACTTC	CASSLPPRPQETQYF
TRBV2	15	TRBJ1-6	NA	NA	TGTGCCAGCAGTGAGTTTCTGGCGGGAAATTCACCCCTCCACTTT	CASSEFLAGNSPLHF
TRBV3-1	13	TRBJ2-7	NA	NA	TGTGCCAGCAGCCAAAAGGGAATTAACGAGCAGTACTTC	CASSQKGINEQYF
TRBV5-1	14	TRBJ2-7	NA	NA	TGCGCCAGCAGTCGAGACGGAGGAACCTACGAGCAGTACTTC	CASSRDGGTYEQYF
TRBV7-2	15	TRBJ1-4	few	NA	TGTGCCAGCAGCCCTATGCCAACTTATTGGGGAAAACTGTTTTTT	CASSPMPTYWGKLFF
TRBV2	14	TRBJ1-5	few	NA	TGTGCCAGCATTCCAGGGAACCGGAATCAGCCCCAGCATTTT	CASIPGNRNQPQHF
TRBV21-1	14	TRBJ2-5	few	NA	TGTGCCAGCAGCAAAAGGTCCCGGCAAGAGACCCAGTACTTC	CASSKRSRQETQYF
TRBV20-1	17	TRBJ1-5	many	NA	TGCAGTGCTAGAGATTTCGAGGGGGGGCGTCGGAATCAGCCCCAGCATTTT	CSARDFEGGRRNQPQHF
TRBV6-5	14	TRBJ1-4	NA	NA	TGTGCCAGCAGTTATTCGGACGGTAATGAAAAACTGTTTTTT	CASSYSDGNEKLFF
TRBV6-1	13	TRBJ2-5	NA	NA	TGTGCCAGCATTGATAGGTACCAAGAGACCCAGTACTTC	CASIDRYQETQYF
TRBV29-1	16	TRBJ1-3	few	NA	TGCAGCGTTGAAGGGATGGAAAACCGCTCTGGAAACACCATATATTTT	CSVEGMENRSGNTIYF
TRBV19	15	TRBJ1-2	NA	NA	TGTGCCAGTAGTATGGAACAGTTATGGTACTATGGCTACACCTTC	CASSMEQLWYYGYTF
TRBV6-1	15	TRBJ1-1	few	NA	TGTGCCAGCAGAGCCTGGGAGGGTCCAAACACTGAAGCTTTCTTT	CASRAWEGPNTEAFF
TRBV20-1	14	TRBJ2-1	NA	NA	TGCAGTGCTAGAGAAAGGACTCACTGGAATGAGCAGTTCTTC	CSARERTHWNEQFF
TRBV12-3/TRBV12-4	14	TRBJ1-1	many	NA	TGTGCCAGCAGTTCCCAACAGGGCAGGACTGAAGCTTTCTTT	CASSSQQGRTEAFF
TRBV5-1	15	TRBJ1-1	many	TRBD1	TGCGCCAGCAGCTTGATGGGACAGGGGGCCACTGAAGCTTTCTTT	CASSLMGQGATEAFF
TRBV7-8	15	TRBJ2-3	few	TRBD2	TGTGCCAGCAGCTTAAGAGCGGGGGACACAGATACGCAGTATTTT	CASSLRAGDTDTQYF
TRBV2	15	TRBJ2-1	few	TRBD1	TGTGCCAGCACTGAGGGGACAGGGAGCACGGATGAGCAGTTCTTC	CASTEGTGSTDEQFF
TRBV12-3/TRBV12-4	13	TRBJ2-7	few	NA	TGTGCCAGCAGTACCAAAAGCTCCTACGAGCAGTACTTC	CASSTKSSYEQYF
TRBV25-1	12	TRBJ2-7	few	TRBD1	TGTGCCAGCTCCACAGGGGGCTACGAGCAGTACTTC	CASSTGGYEQYF
TRBV7-3	15	TRBJ2-3	NA	NA	TGTGCCAGCAGCTTAATGCCTGCGGGTACAGATACGCAGTATTTT	CASSLMPAGTDTQYF
TRBV7-3	19	TRBJ2-1	few	TRBD2	TGTGCCAGCAGCTTAATAGGGACTAGCGTTCCAGGTCCTAACAATGAGCAGTTCTTC	CASSLIGTSVPGPNNEQFF
TRBV12-3/TRBV12-4	15	TRBJ1-2	many	TRBD1	TGTGCCAGCAGTTTAGAGGGACAGGGGCCATATGGCTACACCTTC	CASSLEGQGPYGYTF
TRBV7-2	13	TRBJ2-1	NA	NA	TGTGCCAGCAGCGTATTAGCGTACAATGAGCAGTTCTTC	CASSVLAYNEQFF
TRBV25-1	14	TRBJ2-3	NA	NA	TGTGCCAGCAGCACTTCGGGGGAGGCAGATACGCAGTATTTT	CASSTSGEADTQYF
TRBV10-3	14	TRBJ2-5	NA	NA	TGTGCCAACGCGGACGTTGAGGATCCGGAGACCCAGTACTTC	CANADVEDPETQYF
TRBV18	15	TRBJ2-1	NA	NA	TGTGCCAGCTCACCAAGTCTAGCGGGACAGGATGAGCAGTTCTTC	CASSPSLAGQDEQFF
TRBV20-1	14	TRBJ1-2	NA	TRBD1	TGCAGTGCTATGACAGGGGGCGATAACTATGGCTACACCTTC	CSAMTGGDNYGYTF
TRBV5-1	11	TRBJ2-1	NA	NA	TGTGCCAGCAGCTTAACTGGTGAGCAGTTCTTC	CASSLTGEQFF
TRBV6-5	14	TRBJ2-3	NA	NA	TGTGCCAGCACTAACAAGCGGGGCACAGATACGCAGTATTTT	CASTNKRGTDTQYF
TRBV21-1	15	TRBJ2-5	NA	NA	TGTGCCAGCAGCAAGAAGACAGGGTCCCAAGAGACCCAGTACTTC	CASSKKTGSQETQYF
TRBV4-2	14	TRBJ1-2	few	NA	TGTGCCAGCAGCCAAGATTTACAGGCAGATGGCTACACCTTC	CASSQDLQADGYTF
TRBV25-1	13	TRBJ1-1	few	NA	TGTGCCAGCAAACAAGGGGGGAACACTGAAGCTTTCTTT	CASKQGGNTEAFF
TRBV5-1	15	TRBJ2-3	NA	NA	TGCGCCAGCAGCTTATCAACAGGAGACACAGATACGCAGTATTTT	CASSLSTGDTDTQYF
TRBV28	15	TRBJ2-2	NA	NA	TGTGCCAGCAGCGCCGTAAGGAAATACACCGGGGAGCTGTTTTTT	CASSAVRKYTGELFF
TRBV12-3/TRBV12-4	15	TRBJ1-1	few	TRBD1	TGTGCCAGCAGTTTCCCCAGGGGGCCGAACACTGAAGCTTTCTTT	CASSFPRGPNTEAFF
TRBV18	14	TRBJ1-2	many	NA	TGTGCCAGCTCACCCTTCGCAGCTAACTATGGCTACACCTTC	CASSPFAANYGYTF
TRBV20-1	14	TRBJ1-5	NA	TRBD1	TGCAGTACCCACCGGGACAGGGAGCGCCAGCCCCAGCATTTT	CSTHRDRERQPQHF
TRBV3-1	15	TRBJ2-2	NA	NA	TGTGCCAGCAGCCAGAGAGCGACGAACACCGGGGAGCTGTTTTTT	CASSQRATNTGELFF
TRBV20-1	19	TRBJ2-1	NA	TRBD2	TGCAGTGCTAGACAGACTAGCGGGGGGCCCATGAGCTCCTACAATGAGCAGTTCTTC	CSARQTSGGPMSSYNEQFF
TRBV5-1	16	TRBJ2-3	few	TRBD2	TGCGCCAGCAGCTTTTTTGCGGGGGTTAGCACAGATACGCAGTATTTT	CASSFFAGVSTDTQYF
TRBV4-3	17	TRBJ2-7	few	NA	TGCGCCAGCAGCCAAGAAGCCCCCCAGGTAGCTATTTACGAGCAGTACTTC	CASSQEAPQVAIYEQYF
TRBV5-1	14	TRBJ2-2	many	NA	TGCGCCAGCAGCCCCCGTGTGGACACCGGGGAGCTGTTTTTT	CASSPRVDTGELFF
TRBV5-8	13	TRBJ2-7	few	NA	TGTGCCAGCAGCTTCGGAGCCCACTACGAGCAGTACTTC	CASSFGAHYEQYF
TRBV5-1	13	TRBJ1-4	many	NA	TGCGCCAGCAGCTACTCAACTAATGAAAAACTGTTTTTT	CASSYSTNEKLFF
TRBV5-1	18	TRBJ2-7	NA	TRBD1	TGCGCCAGCAGCTTAACCGGGACAGGGGACCAGTGGCTCTACGAGCAGTACTTC	CASSLTGTGDQWLYEQYF
TRBV6-2/TRBV6-3	14	TRBJ2-7	NA	NA	TGTGCCAGCAGACCCTCCAGGAGCTCCTACGAGCAGTACTTC	CASRPSRSSYEQYF
TRBV5-1	13	TRBJ1-2	few	NA	TGCGCCAGCAGCTGGGAGAGGTATAATGGCTACACCTTC	CASSWERYNGYTF
TRBV20-1	12	TRBJ1-2	few	NA	TGCAGTGCAACCCCGGGATCCAATGGCTACACCTTC	CSATPGSNGYTF
TRBV6-6	12	TRBJ1-1	many	NA	TGTGCCAGCAGTCCAGCTAACACTGAAGCTTTCTTT	CASSPANTEAFF
TRBV7-9	15	TRBJ2-1	once	TRBD2	TGTGCCAGCAGCCCCTTAGCGGGAGGGCATGGGGAGCAGTTCTTC	CASSPLAGGHGEQFF
TRBV12-3/TRBV12-4	15	TRBJ2-3	few	TRBD1	TGTGCCAGCAGCGCAGGGGGCTGGGGTGCAGATACGCAGTATTTT	CASSAGGWGADTQYF
TRBV20-1	13	TRBJ2-2	NA	NA	TGCAGTGCTAGGGGACAAGATACCGGGGAGCTGTTTTTT	CSARGQDTGELFF
TRBV6-2/TRBV6-3	16	TRBJ2-3	NA	TRBD2	TGTGCCAGCAGTACCCTCCTACTAGCGGGACCAGATACGCAGTATTTT	CASSTLLLAGPDTQYF
TRBV9	14	TRBJ2-1	few	TRBD1	TGTGCCAGCAGCGGACAGGGAAGTTGGAATGAGCAGTTCTTC	CASSGQGSWNEQFF
TRBV12-3/TRBV12-4	12	TRBJ1-1	NA	NA	TGTGCCAGCAGTTTCAGGGTAACTGAAGCTTTCTTT	CASSFRVTEAFF
TRBV6-6	14	TRBJ2-3	few	NA	TGTGCCAGCAGTTTCGAAGCGGAGACAGATACGCAGTATTTT	CASSFEAETDTQYF
TRBV12-3/TRBV12-4	17	TRBJ2-6	few	NA	TGTGCCAGCAGAACTGCAGGGGTCAGCTCTGGGGCCAACGTCCTGACTTTC	CASRTAGVSSGANVLTF
TRBV20-1	15	TRBJ2-1	few	NA	TGCAGTGCTAGAGATCTCCAGGCAGTCTACAATGAGCAGTTCTTC	CSARDLQAVYNEQFF
TRBV4-1	15	TRBJ1-2	many	TRBD1	TGCGCCAGCAGCCAACCGGGACAGGGGTTGTATGGCTACACCTTC	CASSQPGQGLYGYTF